This T cell receptor beta chain is drawn from a study of cytotoxic CD8 clonotypes in ibrutinib-treated CLL. Overall study: Researchers reported 11 relapsed/refractory and some 14 treatment-naive patients, 17 of them IGHV unmutated. Per sample, productive templates averaged about 240,000 and productive rearrangements averaged approximately 92,000. General study results and limits: Relative to age-matched healthy donors, clonality at baseline was higher, and it tracked circulating CD8+ T-cell counts. Patients with sustained remission and those progressing were sampled at differing times.

Per germline, CDR1 GTSNPN and CDR2 SVGIG (reference sequence). This CDR3 has 14 amino acids. V shed 2 bases and J shed 1 base, with 11 bases lying between them. This clone was recorded only once. No antigen is known for it. Using immunoSEQ multiplex PCR, the repertoire was profiled, and TCRdb retains in-frame clones only, with some absent. The data show just over 200,000 clones, over 65% seen once. The chain has TRBV30 and TRBJ2-5, with a weak D call TRBD2 (5 bases). This sequence originates from a human donor with chronic lymphocytic leukemia. Sequencing was performed on PBMCs, taken after 12 months of ibrutinib treatment. The CDR3 sequence: CAWSFTGLQETQYF. CDR3 coding DNA: TGTGCCTGGAGTTTTACCGGACTCCAAGAGACCCAGTACTTC.